The entry below gives a single T cell receptor (beta chain) sequence along with its context. Its antigen is unknown. Base qualities were left out, and no much larger clone turns up one base away. The sample is drawn from a study of shared T cell receptors in the human thymus (dated by TCRdb to the early 2020s). Study-wide context: The study investigated the way shared, self-reactive T-cell receptor alpha chains are produced in the human thymus.

The CDR3 spans 15 residues, from the cysteine through the phenylalanine. Of all the DNA, just the CDR3 is kept, 45 bases in frame from base 1. The germline V gene (reference sequence) supplies CDR1 SEHNR and CDR2 FQNEAQ. V gives up 5 bases and J gives up 7 bases, and the segment between their germline ends measures 18 bases. Receptor amplification or capture employed the immunoSEQ multiplex PCR assay. TCRdb mirrors the immuneACCESS table, restricted to in-frame sequences. Some clones are absent from its copies; in checked studies, under half trace to an unresolved V gene, and the reason for the others is unknown. The sample records hundreds of thousands of clones, approximately 88% of which are singletons. The ten top clones hold about 0.01% of the sample. The same data also went into a second study, on human thymus T cells. In that second paper, the authors write: Immunologically healthy infants undergoing open corrective cardiac surgery for congenital heart defects in Finland were used as donors. The thymus tissue came from surgical resects taken out during corrective cardiac surgery. Usage of V and J gene segments appeared to be biased in both the thymic and the peripheral blood repertoires. The related research reported highly overlapping thymic TCR repertoires among unrelated individuals. The study used 7 or 8 infant thymus samples plus four related peripheral blood samples to characterize TCR alpha and beta repertoires. The infant donors were 7 to 244 days old, and the cohort included about 6 males and a couple of females. After being mechanically released from the tissue, thymocytes were kept at -70 degrees C in pellets of roughly 8.5-34 million cells. A QIAsymphony instrument was used to extract genomic DNA from frozen cell pellets. Using the immunoSEQ multiplex PCR assay, the TCRB and TCRAD loci were amplified from a standardized quantity of quality-controlled genomic DNA. The amplicons spanned the V(D)J region and were long enough to cover the CDR3 and allow V and J genes to be identified. Amplicon sequencing was performed on an Illumina platform through the commercial immunoSEQ service. Primer bias and sequencing errors were corrected as previously described, and TCRAD and TCRB definitions were based on the IMGT database. Analysis of the repertoires was done with immunoSEQ Analyzer 3.0 and VDJTools and included basic statistics, V/J segment usage, diversity estimates, rarefaction and pairwise overlap. Chao1, ChaoE, Efron-Thisted, Shannon and inverse Simpson indices were used to estimate diversity, which was also estimated on datasets down-sampled to the smallest sample. Repertoire overlap used strict matching of CDR3 nucleotide sequence, V gene and J gene, with Jaccard-based multidimensional scaling clustering. On average, about 800,000 unique TCRB clonotypes were obtained from thymus samples, compared with approximately 82,000 from blood samples.

The sequence is built from TRBV7-9 and TRBJ2-1; tentative D gene TRBD2, with 5 bases matching. The clonotype originates from a boy under two years old with a congenital heart defect. Donor details come from another sample of the same person, matched by shared clones. Sequencing was carried out using thymocytes. CDR3 sequence: CASSKLRLDLNEQFF. Here is the DNA: TGTGCCAGCAGCAAACTTCGTCTGGACTTGAATGAGCAGTTCTTC.